This T cell receptor (beta chain) was sequenced in a study of CD8 T cells in ankylosing spondylitis. TCRdb independently ran MiXCR on the 5' RACE reads; one entry per CDR3 protein. The data contain about 230,000 distinct CDR3 sequences, around 8% of them seen just once; the ten biggest clones take up roughly 4.9%. This clonotype was recorded many times. No antigen is known for it. With 4 bases clipped from V and 8 bases from J, the junction kept 4 bases outside the gene matches. The CDR3 is 14 amino acids. Germline V gene sequence: CDR1 SGHRS, CDR2 YFSETQ. Study findings and constraints: Disease-linked clones bore a CD8+ phenotype, appearing relatively rarely in peripheral blood.

What was sequenced was blood, either unsorted or a sorted T cell fraction (not recorded which). The sequence was obtained from a female donor with ankylosing spondylitis or in good health (not recorded which). The chain recombines TRBV5-1 with TRBJ2-1; 12 bases align to TRBD2. In DNA, the CDR3 is TGCGCCAGCAGCGTGACTAGCGGGAGTGATGAGCAGTTCTTC. Translation gives CASSVTSGSDEQFF.